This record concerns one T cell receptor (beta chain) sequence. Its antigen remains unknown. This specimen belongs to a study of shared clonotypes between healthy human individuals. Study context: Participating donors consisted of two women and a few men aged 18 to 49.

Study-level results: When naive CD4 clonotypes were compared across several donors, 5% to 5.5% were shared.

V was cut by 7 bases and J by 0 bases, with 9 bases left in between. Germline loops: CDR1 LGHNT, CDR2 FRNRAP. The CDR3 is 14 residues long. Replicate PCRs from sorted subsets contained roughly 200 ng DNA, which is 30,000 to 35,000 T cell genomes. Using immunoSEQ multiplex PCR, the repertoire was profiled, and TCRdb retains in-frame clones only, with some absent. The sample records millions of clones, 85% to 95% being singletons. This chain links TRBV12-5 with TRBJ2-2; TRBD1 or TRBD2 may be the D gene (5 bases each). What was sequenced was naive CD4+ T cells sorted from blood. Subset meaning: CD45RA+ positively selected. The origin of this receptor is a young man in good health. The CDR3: CASVGESNTGELFF. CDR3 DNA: TGTGCTAGTGTGGGGGAGTCGAACACCGGGGAGCTGTTTTTT.